This T cell receptor beta chain was recovered during a study of blood T cell repertoires in COVID-19. Across the study: Italy, Spain and the United States were the sources of the convalescent and acute COVID-19 samples. T cells, B-cell-depleted T cells, or PBMCs supplied cDNA or gDNA.

As originally analysed: By means of reference gene primer amplification, nucleated cell counts were estimated. The protocol was immunoSEQ multiplex PCR, while the TCRdb copy is restricted to in-frame clones and leaves out a portion. V and J calls and clone size are those listed in that table; D and trimming were worked out from the DNA. The sample carries about 70,000 clones, 70% to 90% recorded once. J lost 5 bases, V lost 2 bases, and 2 bases had no gene match. Germline CDR1 is SNHLY and CDR2 is FYNNEI. This CDR3 is 15 amino acids long. The chain joins TRBV2 to TRBJ2-1; 11 bases are shared with TRBD2. The sequenced sample was peripheral blood. This sequence was found in a woman in her seventies with acute or convalescent COVID-19. This chain's CDR3 is CASSENSGRDNEQFF. The CDR3, as DNA: TGTGCCAGCAGTGAAAATAGCGGGAGGGACAATGAGCAGTTCTTC.